This T cell receptor (beta chain) was identified during a study of cytomegalovirus exposure and HLA in healthy donors. Across the whole study: The 110 or so validation repertoires used a platform that matched the one used for the approximately 620 first-cohort repertoires, as a later analysis reported. Study-wide results and limits: Cytomegalovirus status, reportedly, was diagnosed with high specificity and sensitivity by the classifier. First-cohort TCR clusters were later found to tend to co-occur in the 120 validation repertoires.

Generated by immunoSEQ multiplex PCR, the TCRdb table keeps only in-frame clones and is missing some. The data hold roughly 300,000 clones, with roughly 89% observed a single time. As concerns this clone: Its antigen is not known.

CDR1 is SGHNT, CDR2 YYREEE, per germline (reference sequence). The CDR3 is 15 amino acids. Unmatched junction bases numbered 3, after V lost 1 base and J lost 0 bases. The chain has TRBV5-4 and TRBJ2-7; TRBD2 matches at 8 bases. The receptor was isolated from a woman aged 18-30 years in good health and CMV-seronegative. Sequencing was performed on PBMCs. CDR3 amino acids: CASSLSGGNSYEQYF. Here the CDR3 DNA reads TGTGCCAGCAGCTTGAGCGGGGGTAACTCCTACGAGCAGTACTTC.